The clone carrying this TCR beta chain was counted a single time. This table comes from immunoSEQ multiplex PCR, and its TCRdb copy is limited to in-frame clones, with some not included. The data hold about 130,000 clones, with 86% observed a single time. The CDR3 length is 14 residues. The V gene end was trimmed by 6 bases and the J gene end by 8 bases; junction bases not matched to a gene: 11. CDR1 and CDR2 from the germline V gene are SGHRS and YFSETQ. This record belongs to a study of blood T cell repertoires in COVID-19. The chain recombines TRBV5-1 with TRBJ1-2, with TRBD1 matching 9 bases. The receptor's source is a woman between 45 and 60 years old who had recovered from COVID-19. Sequenced: PBMCs or T cells enriched from blood (not recorded which). The CDR3 protein is CASNREGTGQGYTF. DNA of the CDR3: TGCGCCAGCAACCGGGAGGGGACAGGGCAGGGCTACACCTTC.